This TCR beta chain came from a study of early stage breast cancer tumors. CDR1 and CDR2 from the germline V gene are GTSNPN and SVGIG (reference sequence). Trimming removed 5 bases from V and 11 bases from J, with 12 bases in between. This CDR3 is built from 10 residues. A remark on this clone: The target antigen is unknown.

Each sample had two DNA replicates, about 0.52 ug blood or around 1.5 ug tissue. Profiled with immunoSEQ multiplex PCR; TCRdb holds only in-frame clones, not every one. The table lists roughly 25,000 clones, less than 75% of them singletons. Study-wide results and caveats: Blood repertoires resembled normal breast more than tumor.

This receptor was identified in a person aged 55-75 years with breast cancer. The chain couples TRBV30 to TRBJ1-1; D is undetermined. Sequenced input: breast tumor tissue. CDR3 bases: TGTGCCTGGGGCAAAACCAGGGCTTTCTTT. This gives the protein CAWGKTRAFF. Full variable domain (missing parts from reference TRBV30 and TRBJ1-1): SQTIHQWPATLVQPVGSPLSLECTVEGTSNPNLYWYRQAAGRGLQLLFYSVGIGQISSEVPQNLSASRPQDRQFILSSKKLLLSDSGFYLCAWGKTRAFFGQGTRLTVV.